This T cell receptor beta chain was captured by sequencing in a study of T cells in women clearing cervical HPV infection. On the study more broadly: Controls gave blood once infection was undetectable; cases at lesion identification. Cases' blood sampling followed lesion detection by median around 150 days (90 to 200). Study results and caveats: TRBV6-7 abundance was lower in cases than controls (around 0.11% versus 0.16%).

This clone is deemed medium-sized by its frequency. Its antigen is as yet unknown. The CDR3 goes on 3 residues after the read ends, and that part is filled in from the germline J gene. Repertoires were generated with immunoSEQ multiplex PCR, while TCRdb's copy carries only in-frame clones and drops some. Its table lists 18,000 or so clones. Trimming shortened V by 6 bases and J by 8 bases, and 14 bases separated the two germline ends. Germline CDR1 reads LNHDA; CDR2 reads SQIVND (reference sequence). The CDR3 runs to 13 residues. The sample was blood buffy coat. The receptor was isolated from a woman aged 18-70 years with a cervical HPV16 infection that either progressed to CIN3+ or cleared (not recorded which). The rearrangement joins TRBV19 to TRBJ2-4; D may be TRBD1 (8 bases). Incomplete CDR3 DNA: TGTGCCAGTAGGCCACAGGGGGGGGACATT. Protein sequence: CASRPQGGDI. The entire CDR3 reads CASRPQGGDIQYF.